This T cell receptor beta chain was identified in a study of CD8 T cells in Susac syndrome. A quantity of about 0.5 to 1 ug RNA underwent reverse transcription using random hexamers. TCRdb independently ran MiXCR on the immunoSEQ multiplex PCR reads; one entry per CDR3 protein. The repertoire includes about 73,000 distinct CDR3 sequences, approximately 95% of them detected once, and under 0.5% sits in the top ten. Negative isolation yielded the CD8+ and CD4+ T cells, while FACS enriched the TEMRA cells. The germline V gene encodes CDR1 LGHNT and CDR2 FRNRAP. Losses at the gene ends were 5 bases for V and 7 bases for J; bases not matched to a gene: 8. The CDR3 consists of 14 residues.

The chain recombines TRBV12-5 with TRBJ1-2, with 9 bases identical to TRBD1. This TCR derives from a human donor with multiple sclerosis. The sequenced sample was CD8+ T cells from PBMCs. The CDR3 bases are TGTGCTAGTGGTATGACCGGGACAGGGATTGGCTACACCTTC. Translation gives CASGMTGTGIGYTF.